This TCR beta chain was recorded in a study of cytomegalovirus exposure and HLA in healthy donors. Overall study: In an early release, HLA-typed donors contributed about 80 million unique TCR sequences. Points from the study as a whole: Despite most TCR sequences being rare, some public TCRs occurred in many donors. Trimming of TCR beta V- and J-genes showed a link, identified in a later analysis, to a missense DCLRE1C variant.

The PCR had 60 Vbeta and 13 Jbeta primers. Repertoires were generated with immunoSEQ multiplex PCR, while TCRdb's copy carries only in-frame clones and drops some. The sample lists 100,000 to 120,000 clones; 80% to 85% were seen once. In regard to this clone: Its matching antigen is unknown. At one of its ends the junction is not consistent with the germline gene, which may arise from a read error.

Sequencing was done on a sample of PBMCs. The receptor comes from an older woman in good health and CMV-seropositive.

CDR3 loop: CSVSRGLGDTIYF. The DNA for the CDR3 is TGCAGCGTTTCAAGGGGGCTTGGAGACACCATATATTTT. The chain joins TRBV29-1 to TRBJ1-3; 7 positions agree with TRBD1. The CDR3 spans 13 residues. CDR1 is SQVTM and CDR2 is ANQGSEA in the germline V gene.